This T cell receptor beta chain comes out of a study of control samples from healthy donors and cancer patients. The protocol was immunoSEQ multiplex PCR, while the TCRdb copy is restricted to in-frame clones and leaves out a portion. The sample records some 130,000 clones, approximately 88% being singletons. Germline V CDR1 and CDR2: GTSNPN, SVGIG (reference sequence). Trimming shortened V by 1 base and J by 6 bases, and 12 bases separated the two germline ends. The CDR3 loop spans 14 amino acids. Sequencing input: blood. V usage is TRBV30 and J usage is TRBJ1-4; D ambiguous. This sequence originates from a man aged 40-49 years in good health. The CDR3 region is CAWSGAEGYEKLFF. The CDR3 DNA follows: TGTGCCTGGAGTGGGGCAGAGGGTTATGAAAAACTGTTTTTT.